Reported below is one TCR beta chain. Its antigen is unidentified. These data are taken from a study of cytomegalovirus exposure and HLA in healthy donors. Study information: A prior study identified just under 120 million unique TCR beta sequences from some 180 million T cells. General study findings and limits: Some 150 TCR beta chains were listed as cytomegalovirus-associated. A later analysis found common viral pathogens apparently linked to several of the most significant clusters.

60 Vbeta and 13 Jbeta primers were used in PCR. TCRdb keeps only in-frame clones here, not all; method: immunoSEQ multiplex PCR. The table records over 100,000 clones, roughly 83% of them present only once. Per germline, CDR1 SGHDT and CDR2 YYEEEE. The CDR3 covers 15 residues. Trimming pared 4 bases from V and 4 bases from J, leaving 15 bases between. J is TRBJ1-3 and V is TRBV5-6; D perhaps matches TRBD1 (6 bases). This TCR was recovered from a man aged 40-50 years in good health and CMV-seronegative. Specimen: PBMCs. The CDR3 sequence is CASSDRTGLGNTIYF. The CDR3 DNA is TGTGCCAGCAGCGATAGAACAGGGTTGGGAAACACCATATATTTT.